A selection of T cell receptor beta chains follows, all from one sample in a study of blood T cells in healthy people across ages. MiXCR, run by TCRdb on the 5' RACE reads, gives a single entry per CDR3 protein. Here the sample spans some 320,000 distinct CDR3 sequences, roughly 29% being singletons. Sequencing input: blood. All receptors come from a woman aged 70 to 79 in good health. CDR3s include the opening cysteine and the closing phenylalanine or tryptophan. The D gene is left open where the match is weak. Size tells how often a clone was seen (once, few, many) or the class of an expanded clone, and some rows leave it out.

cdr3_nt	cdr3_aa	j_call	d_call	clone_size	v_call
TGCAGTGCTAGTCCACCGGGAGCCACAGATACGCAGTATTTT	CSASPPGATDTQYF	TRBJ2-3	NA	few	TRBV20-1
TGTGCCAGCAGCTTAGCGGGGGGACTAGGGGGAGAGACCCAGTACTTC	CASSLAGGLGGETQYF	TRBJ2-5	TRBD2	NA	TRBV7-2
TGTGCCAGCACTACGGTCGGTGAAAAACTGTTTTTT	CASTTVGEKLFF	TRBJ1-4	NA	few	TRBV6-5
TGCGCCAGCAGCGGCGACGGCGGGCATCAGTACTTC	CASSGDGGHQYF	TRBJ2-5	NA	few	TRBV5-1
TGCGCCAGCAGCTTGGGCGGGGGCGCCTCTCAAGAGACCCAGTACTTC	CASSLGGGASQETQYF	TRBJ2-5	NA	few	TRBV5-1
TGTGCCACCAGCAGAGGGGGGACAGCGGCCACAGATACGCAGTATTTT	CATSRGGTAATDTQYF	TRBJ2-3	TRBD1	NA	TRBV15
TGTGCCAGCAGCCCAGTTAGGCAGGGGCAAGGCTACACCTTC	CASSPVRQGQGYTF	TRBJ1-2	NA	few	TRBV7-2
TGTGCCAGCGGGAGAGGGAACACTGAAGCTTTCTTT	CASGRGNTEAFF	TRBJ1-1	NA	NA	TRBV7-2
TGTGCCAGCAGCCTAAAGGACAGGGAATGGGTTCAAGAGACCCAGTACTTC	CASSLKDREWVQETQYF	TRBJ2-5	TRBD1	NA	TRBV5-5
TGCAGTGCCACCCCGGACAGGGGCTATGGCTACACCTTC	CSATPDRGYGYTF	TRBJ1-2	TRBD1	NA	TRBV20-1
TGTGCCAGCAGCCGTGGACTAGATGAGCAGTTCTTC	CASSRGLDEQFF	TRBJ2-1	TRBD2	NA	TRBV2
TGTGCCAGCAGCCCCGGAGGAAGCGGCTACACCTTC	CASSPGGSGYTF	TRBJ1-2	NA	NA	TRBV6-5
TGTGCCAGCAGCCGCCGGGGGAGGGGGGATATCGATGAGCAGTTCTTC	CASSRRGRGDIDEQFF	TRBJ2-1	NA	many	TRBV7-9
TGCAGCGTTCCCCCTAGGTGGGAGGTGGGTAATTCGGATGAGCAGTTCTTC	CSVPPRWEVGNSDEQFF	TRBJ2-1	NA	few	TRBV29-1
TGTGCCAGCAGCAAAGGGGCAGGGAATCAGCCCCAGCATTTT	CASSKGAGNQPQHF	TRBJ1-5	NA	few	TRBV21-1
TGTGCCAGCAGCTTGGGGTCACCCCCAGGAATAGCTTTCTTT	CASSLGSPPGIAFF	TRBJ1-1	NA	NA	TRBV5-6
TGTGCCAGCAGCCAAGAAAGTGGGTTGAGGCGGGAGAATGAGCAGTTCTTC	CASSQESGLRRENEQFF	TRBJ2-1	TRBD2	few	TRBV3-1
TGTGCCAGCAGTTACCATAGCGGGAGCCTTGAGCAGTTCTTC	CASSYHSGSLEQFF	TRBJ2-1	TRBD2	NA	TRBV6-5
TGCAGCGTTGAAGAGTACGCGGGAGGTCGGTTTCGAGAGACCCAGTACTTC	CSVEEYAGGRFRETQYF	TRBJ2-5	TRBD2	many	TRBV29-1
TGTGCCAGCAGCTCGGACAGGGATAAGGGTGGCTACACCTTC	CASSSDRDKGGYTF	TRBJ1-2	TRBD1	few	TRBV7-9
TGCGCCAGCAGCCAAGATCGGGCCTCCCCCCGCTTC	CASSQDRASPRF	TRBJ2-1	NA	few	TRBV4-1
TGTGCCAGCAGGAAGACAGGGGAGAGTGAAAAACTGTTTTTT	CASRKTGESEKLFF	TRBJ1-4	TRBD1	NA	TRBV6-6
TGTGCCAGGGAGGACACGGACCCGTACCAAGAGACCCAGTACTTC	CAREDTDPYQETQYF	TRBJ2-5	NA	NA	TRBV6-2/TRBV6-3
TGTGCCAGCAGCTTGAATCTAGCGCGAACTAACAATGAGCAGTCCTTC	CASSLNLARTNNEQSF	TRBJ2-1	NA	NA	TRBV5-6